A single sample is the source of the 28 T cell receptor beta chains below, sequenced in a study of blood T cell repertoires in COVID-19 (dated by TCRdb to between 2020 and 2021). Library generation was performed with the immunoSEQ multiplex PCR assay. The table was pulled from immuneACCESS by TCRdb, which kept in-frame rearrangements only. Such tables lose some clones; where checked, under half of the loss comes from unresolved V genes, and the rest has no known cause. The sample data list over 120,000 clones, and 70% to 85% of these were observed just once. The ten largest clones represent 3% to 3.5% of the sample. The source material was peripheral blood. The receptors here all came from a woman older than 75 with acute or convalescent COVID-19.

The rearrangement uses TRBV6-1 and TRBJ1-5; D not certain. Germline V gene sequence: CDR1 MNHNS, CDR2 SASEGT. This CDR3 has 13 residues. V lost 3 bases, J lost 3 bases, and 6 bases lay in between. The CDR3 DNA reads TGTGCCAGCAGTGATTCTCCCAATCAGCCCCAGCATTTT. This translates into CASSDSPNQPQHF.

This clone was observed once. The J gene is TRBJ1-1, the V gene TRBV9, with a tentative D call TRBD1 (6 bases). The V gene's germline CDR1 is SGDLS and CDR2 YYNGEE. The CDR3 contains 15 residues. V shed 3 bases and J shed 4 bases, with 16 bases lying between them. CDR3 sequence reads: CASSASGQLTTEAFF. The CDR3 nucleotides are TGTGCCAGCAGCGCCTCAGGACAGCTAACCACTGAAGCTTTCTTT.

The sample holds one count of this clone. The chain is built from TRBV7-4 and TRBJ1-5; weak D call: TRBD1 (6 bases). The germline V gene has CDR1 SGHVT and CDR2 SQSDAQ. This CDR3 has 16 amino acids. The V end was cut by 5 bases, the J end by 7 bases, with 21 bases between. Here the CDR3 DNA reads TGTGCCAGCAGCCTTACAGGGTTCCGGGATAACCAGCCCCAGCATTTT. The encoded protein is CASSLTGFRDNQPQHF.

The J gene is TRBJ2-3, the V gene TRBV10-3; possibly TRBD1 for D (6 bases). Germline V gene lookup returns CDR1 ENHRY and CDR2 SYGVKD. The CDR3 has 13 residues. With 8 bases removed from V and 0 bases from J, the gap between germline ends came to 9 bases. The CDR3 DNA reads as TGTGCCATCGTGGGACAAAGCACAGATACGCAGTATTTT. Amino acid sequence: CAIVGQSTDTQYF.

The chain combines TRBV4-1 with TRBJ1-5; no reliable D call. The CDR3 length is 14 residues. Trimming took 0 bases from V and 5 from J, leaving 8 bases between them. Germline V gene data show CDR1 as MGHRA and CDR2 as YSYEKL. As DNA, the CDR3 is TGCGCCAGCAGCCAAGACGGGATCTATCAGCCCCAGCATTTT. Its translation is CASSQDGIYQPQHF.

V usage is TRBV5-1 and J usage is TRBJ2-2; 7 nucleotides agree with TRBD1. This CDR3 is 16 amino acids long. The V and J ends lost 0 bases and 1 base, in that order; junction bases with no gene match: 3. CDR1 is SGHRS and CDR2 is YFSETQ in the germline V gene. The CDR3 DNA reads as TGCGCCAGCAGCTTGGTGGGGACAGTGAACACCGGGGAGCTGTTTTTT. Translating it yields CASSLVGTVNTGELFF.

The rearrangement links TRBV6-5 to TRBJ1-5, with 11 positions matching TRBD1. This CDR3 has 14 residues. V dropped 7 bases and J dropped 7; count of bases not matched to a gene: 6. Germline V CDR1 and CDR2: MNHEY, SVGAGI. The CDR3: CASTAGTGGQPQHF. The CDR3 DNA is TGTGCCAGCACCGCCGGGACAGGGGGACAGCCCCAGCATTTT.

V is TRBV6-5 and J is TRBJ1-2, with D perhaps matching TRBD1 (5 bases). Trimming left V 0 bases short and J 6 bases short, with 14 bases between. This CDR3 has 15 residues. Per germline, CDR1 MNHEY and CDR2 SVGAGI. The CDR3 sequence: CASSYSGGDPDGYTF. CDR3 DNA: TGTGCCAGCAGTTACTCGGGGGGGGATCCCGATGGCTACACCTTC.

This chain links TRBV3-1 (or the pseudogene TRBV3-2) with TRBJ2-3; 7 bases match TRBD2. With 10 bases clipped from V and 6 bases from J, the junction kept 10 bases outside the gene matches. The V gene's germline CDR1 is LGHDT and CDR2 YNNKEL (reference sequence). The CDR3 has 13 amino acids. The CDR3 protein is CAIKGGSRDTQYF. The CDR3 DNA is TGTGCCATCAAAGGCGGGAGCAGGGATACGCAGTATTTT.

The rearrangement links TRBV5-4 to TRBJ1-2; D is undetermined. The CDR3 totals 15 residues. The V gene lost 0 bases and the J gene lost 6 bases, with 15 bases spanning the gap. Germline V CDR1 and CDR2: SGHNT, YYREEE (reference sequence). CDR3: CASSLEGRTLDGYTF. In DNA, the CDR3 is TGTGCCAGCAGCTTGGAGGGCAGGACTCTGGATGGCTACACCTTC.

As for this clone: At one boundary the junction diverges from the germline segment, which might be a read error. In nucleotides, the CDR3 is TGTGCCAGCTCACCTGCGGGGGGGGGCCAGCTCACCGATTTT. It specifies CASSPAGGGQLTDF. The chain uses TRBV18 and TRBJ1-5; D might be TRBD1 (6 bases). Germline CDR1 is KGHSH and CDR2 is LQKENI. This CDR3 is built from 14 residues.

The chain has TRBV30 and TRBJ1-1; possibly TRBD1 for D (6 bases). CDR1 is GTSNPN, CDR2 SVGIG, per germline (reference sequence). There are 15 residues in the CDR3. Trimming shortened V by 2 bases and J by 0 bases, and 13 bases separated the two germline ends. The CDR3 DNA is TGTGCCTGGAGTTTTTTCCGGGACATGAACACTGAAGCTTTCTTT. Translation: CAWSFFRDMNTEAFF.

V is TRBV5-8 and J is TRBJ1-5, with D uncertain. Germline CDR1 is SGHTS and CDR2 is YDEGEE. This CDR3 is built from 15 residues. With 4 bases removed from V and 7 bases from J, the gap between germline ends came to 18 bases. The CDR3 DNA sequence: TGTGCCAGCAGCGTGGGCACATCTCGTCAGCAGCCCCAGCATTTT. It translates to CASSVGTSRQQPQHF.

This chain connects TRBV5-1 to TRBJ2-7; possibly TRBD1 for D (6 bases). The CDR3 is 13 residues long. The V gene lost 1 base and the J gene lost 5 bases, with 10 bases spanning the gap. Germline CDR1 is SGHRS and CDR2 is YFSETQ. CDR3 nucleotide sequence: TGCGCCAGCAGCTTGACAGGGTCCCACGAGCAGTACTTC. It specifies CASSLTGSHEQYF.

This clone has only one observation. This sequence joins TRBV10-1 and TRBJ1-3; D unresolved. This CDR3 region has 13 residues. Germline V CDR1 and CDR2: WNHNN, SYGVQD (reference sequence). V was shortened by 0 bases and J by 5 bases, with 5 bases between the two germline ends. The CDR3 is CASSESSRNTIYF. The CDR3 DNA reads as TGCGCCAGCAGTGAGTCAAGCCGAAACACCATATATTTT.

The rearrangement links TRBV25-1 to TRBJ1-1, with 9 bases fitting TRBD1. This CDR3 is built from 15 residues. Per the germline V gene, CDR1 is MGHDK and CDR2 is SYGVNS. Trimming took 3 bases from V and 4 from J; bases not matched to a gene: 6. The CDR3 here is CASSDTGTGSTEAFF. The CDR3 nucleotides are TGTGCCAGCAGTGATACCGGGACAGGGAGCACTGAAGCTTTCTTT.

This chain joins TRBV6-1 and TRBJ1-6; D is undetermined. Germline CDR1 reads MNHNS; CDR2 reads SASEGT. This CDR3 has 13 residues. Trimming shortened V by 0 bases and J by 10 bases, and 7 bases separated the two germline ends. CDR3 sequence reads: CASSEALRSPLHF. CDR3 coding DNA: TGTGCCAGCAGTGAAGCCCTCAGGTCACCCCTCCACTTT.

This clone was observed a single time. CDR3 sequence: CASSPGQKETQYF. The DNA for the CDR3 is TGTGCCAGCAGTCCAGGACAGAAAGAGACCCAGTACTTC. The chain combines TRBV5-6 with TRBJ2-5, with D possibly matching TRBD1 (6 bases). The CDR3 has 13 residues. CDR1 is SGHDT, CDR2 YYEEEE, per germline. V was trimmed by 5 bases and J by 3 bases, leaving 11 bases between them.

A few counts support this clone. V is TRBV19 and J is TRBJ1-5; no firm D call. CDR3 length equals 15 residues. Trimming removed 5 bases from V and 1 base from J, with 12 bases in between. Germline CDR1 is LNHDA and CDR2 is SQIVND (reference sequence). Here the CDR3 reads CASSFQRSSNQPQHF. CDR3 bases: TGTGCCAGTAGTTTCCAGAGGAGCAGCAATCAGCCCCAGCATTTT.

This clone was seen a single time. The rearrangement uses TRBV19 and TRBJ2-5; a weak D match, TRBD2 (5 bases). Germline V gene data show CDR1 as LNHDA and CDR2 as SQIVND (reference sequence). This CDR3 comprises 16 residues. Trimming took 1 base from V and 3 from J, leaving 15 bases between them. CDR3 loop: CASSIAASGKKETQYF. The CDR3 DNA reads TGTGCCAGTAGTATAGCAGCGAGCGGTAAGAAAGAGACCCAGTACTTC.

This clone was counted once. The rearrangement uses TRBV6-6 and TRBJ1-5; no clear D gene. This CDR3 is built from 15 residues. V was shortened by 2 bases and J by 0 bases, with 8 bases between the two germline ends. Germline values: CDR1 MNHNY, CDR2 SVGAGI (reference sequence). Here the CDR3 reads CASSYGGFSNQPQHF. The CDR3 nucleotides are TGTGCCAGCAGTTACGGCGGTTTTAGCAATCAGCCCCAGCATTTT.

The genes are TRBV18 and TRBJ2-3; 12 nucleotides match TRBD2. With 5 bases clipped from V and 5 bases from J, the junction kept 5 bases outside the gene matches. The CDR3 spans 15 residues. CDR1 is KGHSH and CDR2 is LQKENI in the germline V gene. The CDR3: CASSTSGGRGDTQYF. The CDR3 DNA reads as TGTGCCAGCTCAACTAGCGGGGGGCGAGGAGATACGCAGTATTTT.

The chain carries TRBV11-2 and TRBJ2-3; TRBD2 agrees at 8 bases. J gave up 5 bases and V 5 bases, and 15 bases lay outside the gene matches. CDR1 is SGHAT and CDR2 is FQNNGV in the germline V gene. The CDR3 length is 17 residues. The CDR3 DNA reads TGTGCCAGCAGCCGAAGGAGTAGCGGGGCGAACGTAGATACGCAGTATTTT. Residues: CASSRRSSGANVDTQYF.

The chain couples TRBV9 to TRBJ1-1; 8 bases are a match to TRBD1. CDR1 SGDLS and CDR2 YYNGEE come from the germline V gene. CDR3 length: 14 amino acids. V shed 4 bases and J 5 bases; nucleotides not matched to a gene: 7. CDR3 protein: CASSRGQGRTEAFF. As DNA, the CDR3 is TGTGCCAGCAGCAGAGGACAGGGACGGACTGAAGCTTTCTTT.

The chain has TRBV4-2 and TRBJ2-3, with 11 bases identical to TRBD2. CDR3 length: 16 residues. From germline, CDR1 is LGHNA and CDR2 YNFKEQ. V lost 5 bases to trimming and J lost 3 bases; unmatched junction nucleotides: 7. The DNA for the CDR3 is TGTGCCAGCAGCAACCTACTAGCGGGGGTAACAGATACGCAGTATTTT. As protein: CASSNLLAGVTDTQYF.

The CDR3 nucleotides read TGTGCCAGCTCATTGGACAGGTCAGAGACCCAGTACTTC. It is translated as CASSLDRSETQYF. The V call is TRBV18, the J call TRBJ2-5; 7 bases match TRBD1. The CDR3 loop spans 13 amino acids. Germline V CDR1 and CDR2: KGHSH, LQKENI. The V gene end was trimmed by 5 bases and the J gene end by 4 bases; junction bases not matched to a gene: 4.

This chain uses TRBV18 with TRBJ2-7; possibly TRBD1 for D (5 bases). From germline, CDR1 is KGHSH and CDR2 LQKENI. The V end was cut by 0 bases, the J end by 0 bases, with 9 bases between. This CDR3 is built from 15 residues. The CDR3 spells CASSPPSGSSYEQYF. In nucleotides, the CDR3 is TGTGCCAGCTCACCACCTTCAGGGTCCTCCTACGAGCAGTACTTC.

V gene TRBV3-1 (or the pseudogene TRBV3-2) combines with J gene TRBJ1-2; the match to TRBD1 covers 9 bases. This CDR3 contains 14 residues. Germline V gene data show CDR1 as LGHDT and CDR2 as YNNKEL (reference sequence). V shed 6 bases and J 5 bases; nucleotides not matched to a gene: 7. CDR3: CASSLGTGMYGYTF. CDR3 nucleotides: TGTGCCAGCAGTTTGGGGACAGGGATGTATGGCTACACCTTC.